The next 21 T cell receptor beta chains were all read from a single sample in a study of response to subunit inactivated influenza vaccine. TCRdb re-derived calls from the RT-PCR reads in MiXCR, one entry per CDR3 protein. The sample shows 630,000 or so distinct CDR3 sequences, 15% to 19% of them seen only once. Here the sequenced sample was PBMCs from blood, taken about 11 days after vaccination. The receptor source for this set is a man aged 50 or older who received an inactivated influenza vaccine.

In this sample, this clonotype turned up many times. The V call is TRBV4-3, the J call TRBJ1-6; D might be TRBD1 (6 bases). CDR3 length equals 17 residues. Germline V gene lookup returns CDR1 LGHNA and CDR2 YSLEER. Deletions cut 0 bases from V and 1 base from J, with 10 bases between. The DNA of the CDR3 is TGCGCCAGCAGCCAAGATCGCAGGGGTTCCTATAATTCACCCCTCCACTTT. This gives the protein CASSQDRRGSYNSPLHF.

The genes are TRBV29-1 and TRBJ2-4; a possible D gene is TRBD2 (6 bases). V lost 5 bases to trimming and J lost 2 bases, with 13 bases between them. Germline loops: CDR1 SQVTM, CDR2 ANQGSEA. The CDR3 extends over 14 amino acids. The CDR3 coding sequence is TGCAGCGTTTGGGCTAGCGATACCAAAAACATTCAGTACTTC. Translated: CSVWASDTKNIQYF.

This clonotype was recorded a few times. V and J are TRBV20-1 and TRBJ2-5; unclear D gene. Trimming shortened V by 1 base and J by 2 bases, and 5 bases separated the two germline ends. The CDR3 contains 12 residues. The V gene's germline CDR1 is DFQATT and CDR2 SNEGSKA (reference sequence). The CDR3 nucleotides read TGCAGTGCTAGAGGGTGGCAAGAGACCCAGTACTTC. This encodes CSARGWQETQYF.

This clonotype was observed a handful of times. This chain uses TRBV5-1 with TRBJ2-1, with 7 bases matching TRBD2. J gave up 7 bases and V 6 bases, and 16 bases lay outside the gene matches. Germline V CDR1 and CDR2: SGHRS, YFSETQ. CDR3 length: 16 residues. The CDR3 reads CASNPGWGGVANEQFF. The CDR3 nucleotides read TGCGCCAGCAACCCTGGTTGGGGGGGGGTCGCTAATGAGCAGTTCTTC. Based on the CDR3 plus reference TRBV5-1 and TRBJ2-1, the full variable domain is KAGVTQTPRYLIKTRGQQVTLSCSPISGHRSVSWYQQTPGQGLQFLFEYFSETQRNKGNFPGRFSGRQFSNSRSEMNVSTLELGDSALYLCASNPGWGGVANEQFFGPGTRLTVL.

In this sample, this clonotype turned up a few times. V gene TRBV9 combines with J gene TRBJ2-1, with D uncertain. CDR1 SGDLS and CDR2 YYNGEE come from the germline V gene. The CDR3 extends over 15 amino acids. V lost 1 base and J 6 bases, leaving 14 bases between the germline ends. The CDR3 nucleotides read TGTGCCAGCAGCGTATGGTCGAGCGCTGGCAATGAGCAGTTCTTC. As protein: CASSVWSSAGNEQFF. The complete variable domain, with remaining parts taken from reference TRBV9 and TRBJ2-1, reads DSGVTQTPKHLITATGQRVTLRCSPRSGDLSVYWYQQSLDQGLQFLIQYYNGEERAKGNILERFSAQQFPDLHSELNLSSLELGDSALYFCASSVWSSAGNEQFFGPGTRLTVL.

The CDR3 bases are TGTGCCAGCAGTTACGGCGGCGGGAGGGTCTACAATGAGCAGTTCTTC. This translates into CASSYGGGRVYNEQFF. This chain uses TRBV6-2 or TRBV6-3 with TRBJ2-1; 9 bases fit TRBD2. The germline CDR1 and CDR2 sequences are MNHEY and SVGEGT. With 2 bases clipped from V and 3 bases from J, the junction kept 5 bases outside the gene matches. There are 16 residues in the CDR3.

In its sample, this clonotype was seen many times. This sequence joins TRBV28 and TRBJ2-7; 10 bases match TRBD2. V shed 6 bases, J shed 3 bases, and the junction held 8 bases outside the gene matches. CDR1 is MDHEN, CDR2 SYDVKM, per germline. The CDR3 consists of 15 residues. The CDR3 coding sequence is TGTGCCAGCAGCCCCGAGCTAGCGGGAGTCTACGAGCAGTACTTC. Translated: CASSPELAGVYEQYF.

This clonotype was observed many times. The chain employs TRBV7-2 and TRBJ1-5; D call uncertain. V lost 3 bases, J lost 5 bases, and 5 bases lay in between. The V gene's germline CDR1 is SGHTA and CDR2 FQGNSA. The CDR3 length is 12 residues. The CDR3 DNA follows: TGTGCCAGCAGCTTCCGGGATCAGCCCCAGCATTTT. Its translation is CASSFRDQPQHF. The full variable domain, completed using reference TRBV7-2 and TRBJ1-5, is GAGVSQSPSNKVTEKGKDVELRCDPISGHTALYWYRQSLGQGLEFLIYFQGNSAPDKSGLPSDRFSAERTGGSVSTLTIQRTQQEDSAVYLCASSFRDQPQHFGDGTRLSIL.

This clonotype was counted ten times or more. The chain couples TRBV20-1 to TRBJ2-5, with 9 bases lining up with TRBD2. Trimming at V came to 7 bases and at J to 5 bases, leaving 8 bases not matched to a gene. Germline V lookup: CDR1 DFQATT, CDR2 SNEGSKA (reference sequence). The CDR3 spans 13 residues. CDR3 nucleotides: TGCAGTGGGATTGAGGCGGGGGGGGAGACCCAGTACTTC. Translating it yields CSGIEAGGETQYF.

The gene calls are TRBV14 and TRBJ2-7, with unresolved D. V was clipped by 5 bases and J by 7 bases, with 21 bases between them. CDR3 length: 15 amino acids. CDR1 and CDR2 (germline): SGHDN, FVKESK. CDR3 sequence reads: CASSRLHTVASEQYF. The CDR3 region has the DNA TGTGCCAGCAGCAGACTTCACACGGTAGCCAGTGAGCAGTACTTC.

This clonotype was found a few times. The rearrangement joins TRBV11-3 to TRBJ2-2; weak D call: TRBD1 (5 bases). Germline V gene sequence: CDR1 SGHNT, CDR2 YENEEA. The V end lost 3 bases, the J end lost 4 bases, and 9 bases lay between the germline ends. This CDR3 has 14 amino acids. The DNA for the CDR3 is TGTGCCAGCAGCTTGGTAACAGGCACCGGGGAGCTGTTTTTT. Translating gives CASSLVTGTGELFF.

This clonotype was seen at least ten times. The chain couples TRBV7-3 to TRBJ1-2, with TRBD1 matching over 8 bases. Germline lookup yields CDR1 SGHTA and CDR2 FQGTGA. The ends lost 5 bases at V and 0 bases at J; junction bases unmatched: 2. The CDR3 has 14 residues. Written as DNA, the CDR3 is TGTGCCAGCAGCCAGGGGGCGGCTAACTATGGCTACACCTTC. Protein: CASSQGAANYGYTF.

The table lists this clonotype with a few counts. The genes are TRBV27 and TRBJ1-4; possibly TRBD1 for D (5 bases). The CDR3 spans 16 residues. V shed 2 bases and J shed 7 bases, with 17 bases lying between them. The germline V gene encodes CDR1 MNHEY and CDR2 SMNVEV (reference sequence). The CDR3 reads CASSLRGVGVSEKLFF. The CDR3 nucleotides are TGTGCCAGCAGTTTACGGGGGGTGGGGGTGTCTGAAAAACTGTTTTTT.

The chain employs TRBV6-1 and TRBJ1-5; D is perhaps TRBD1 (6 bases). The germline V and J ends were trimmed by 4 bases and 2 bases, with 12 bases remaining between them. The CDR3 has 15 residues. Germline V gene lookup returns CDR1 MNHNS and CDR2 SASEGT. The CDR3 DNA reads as TGTGCCAGCAGTGCACAGGGAGGGGGCAATCAGCCCCAGCATTTT. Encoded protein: CASSAQGGGNQPQHF.

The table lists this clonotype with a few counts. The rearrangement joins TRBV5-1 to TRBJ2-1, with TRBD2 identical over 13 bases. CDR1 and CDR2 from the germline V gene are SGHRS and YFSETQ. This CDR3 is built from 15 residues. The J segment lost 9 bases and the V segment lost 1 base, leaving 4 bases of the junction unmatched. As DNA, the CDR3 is TGCGCCAGCAGCTTGACTAGCGGGGGGGCCAGTGAGCAGTTCTTC. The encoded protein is CASSLTSGGASEQFF.

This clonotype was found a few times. CDR3 sequence reads: CATSDFGISGELFF. As DNA, the CDR3 is TGTGCCACCAGTGATTTCGGCATTTCCGGGGAGCTGTTTTTT. This chain links TRBV24-1 with TRBJ2-2, with unresolved D. Germline V CDR1 and CDR2: KGHDR, SFDVKD. This CDR3 comprises 14 residues. Trimming shortened V by 1 base and J by 6 bases, and 8 bases separated the two germline ends.

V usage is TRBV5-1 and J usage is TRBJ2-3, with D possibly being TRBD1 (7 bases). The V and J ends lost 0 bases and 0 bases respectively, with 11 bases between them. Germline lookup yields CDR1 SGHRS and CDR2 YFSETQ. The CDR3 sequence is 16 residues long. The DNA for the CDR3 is TGCGCCAGCAGCTTGGCCAGGGGGGACAGCACAGATACGCAGTATTTT. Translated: CASSLARGDSTDTQYF.

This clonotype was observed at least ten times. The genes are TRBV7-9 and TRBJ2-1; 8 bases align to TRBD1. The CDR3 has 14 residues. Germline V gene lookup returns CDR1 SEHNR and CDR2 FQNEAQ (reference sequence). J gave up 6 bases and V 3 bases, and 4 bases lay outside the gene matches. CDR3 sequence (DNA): TGTGCCAGCAGCTTGTCACAGGGGGGCAATGAGCAGTTCTTC. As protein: CASSLSQGGNEQFF.

For the CDR3, the DNA is TGTGCCAGCAGCCGCCGACAGGGGGCCGGAGAAAAACTGTTTTTT. Translation gives CASSRRQGAGEKLFF. The chain recombines TRBV7-2 with TRBJ1-4; TRBD1 matches at 10 bases. Germline-derived CDR1 and CDR2 are SGHTA and FQGNSA. With V trimmed by 5 bases and J by 8 bases, 8 bases remained unmatched. CDR3 length equals 15 residues.

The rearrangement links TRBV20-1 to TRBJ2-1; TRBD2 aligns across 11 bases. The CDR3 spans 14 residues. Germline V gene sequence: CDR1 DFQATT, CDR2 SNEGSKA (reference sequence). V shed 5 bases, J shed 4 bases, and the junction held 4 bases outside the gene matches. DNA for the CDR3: TGCAGTGCTCAAACTAGCGGGGGTTACAATGAGCAGTTCTTC. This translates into CSAQTSGGYNEQFF.

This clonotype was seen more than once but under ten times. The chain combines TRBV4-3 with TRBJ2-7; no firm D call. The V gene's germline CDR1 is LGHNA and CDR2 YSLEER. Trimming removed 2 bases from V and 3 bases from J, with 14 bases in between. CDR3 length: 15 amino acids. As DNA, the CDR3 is TGCGCCAGCAGCCAATTTAAAACCGGGCGCTACGAGCAGTACTTC. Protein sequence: CASSQFKTGRYEQYF.